The sequence of this TCR beta chain was determined in a study of type 1 regulatory T cells. Whole-study context: T-allo10 is a Tr1-enriched, alloantigen-specific CD4 T cell product made in vitro.

TCRdb called the reads again in MiXCR, with one record for every CDR3 protein. The sample lists under 85,000 distinct CDR3 sequences; roughly 49% were seen once. J lost 6 bases, V lost 9 bases, and 11 bases had no gene match. The CDR3 is 15 residues long. Looked up from germline, CDR1 is MNHEY and CDR2 is SVGEGT. Findings and caveats of the study: Type 1 regulatory T cells had a more restricted TCR repertoire than non-type 1 regulatory T cells.

The table lists this clonotype with a few counts. The antigen remains unidentified. The chain uses TRBV6-2 or TRBV6-3 and TRBJ1-5; 10 bases map to TRBD1. This TCR was recovered from a human donor in good health. The sequencing input was cultured non-Tr1 T cells, either the whole culture or a sorted T cell fraction (not recorded which). The CDR3 loop reads CARRTRDRGFQPQHF. DNA of the CDR3: TGTGCCAGAAGAACTCGGGACAGGGGATTTCAGCCCCAGCATTTT.